This T cell receptor beta chain comes out of a study of shared T cell receptors in the human thymus. CDR3 length equals 16 residues. The germline V gene encodes CDR1 MNHNS and CDR2 SASEGT. V lost 4 bases and J lost 3; bases outside the gene matches: 11. Here immunoSEQ multiplex PCR was the method, and the copy in TCRdb shows in-frame clones only, minus some. The data show about 380,000 clones, 95% seen once. V gene TRBV6-1 combines with J gene TRBJ1-1; 7 nucleotides align to TRBD1. The source of this sequence is a human donor. The sample taken for sequencing was thymocytes. This chain's CDR3 is CASSVRGTGVHTEAFF. CDR3 DNA: TGTGCCAGCAGTGTAAGAGGAACAGGGGTTCACACTGAAGCTTTCTTT.